The 20 T cell receptor beta chains presented below share a single source sample, sequenced in a study of T cell repertoires in cytomegalovirus infection. TCRdb fed the reads into MiXCR, producing one record per CDR3 protein. The table shows around 570,000 distinct CDR3 sequences, with about 39% occurring only once. Their antigens are not known. The sequenced sample was cultured PBMCs, obtained from culture after CMV antigen stimulation. The receptors were gathered from a human donor in good health (CMV status not recorded). Some clones in this sample may be carry-over from other donors' samples.

This sequence joins TRBV19 and TRBJ2-3, with D possibly being TRBD1 (6 bases). The CDR3 runs to 14 residues. V lost 3 bases and J lost 4, with 11 bases in between. CDR1 is LNHDA, CDR2 SQIVND, per germline (reference sequence). CDR3 sequence reads: CASSILRGADTQYF. Here the CDR3 DNA reads TGTGCCAGTAGTATCCTCAGGGGCGCAGATACGCAGTATTTT.

The J gene is TRBJ1-5, the V gene TRBV12-3 or TRBV12-4; 7 nucleotides match TRBD1. V lost 5 bases, J lost 4 bases, and 8 bases stayed unmatched. The CDR3 has 15 residues. CDR3 in DNA: TGTGCCAGCAGTCTGGGGACAGCGGAAAATCAGCCCCAGCATTTT. Its protein product is CASSLGTAENQPQHF.

This rearrangement joins TRBV27 to TRBJ1-6; the D is unclear. Germline-derived CDR1 and CDR2 are MNHEY and SMNVEV (reference sequence). This CDR3 has 11 residues. Trimming took off 11 bases at V and 6 bases at J, with 8 bases between the two ends. The CDR3 loop reads CADGSNSPLHF. CDR3 nucleotide sequence: TGTGCCGACGGCAGTAATTCACCCCTCCACTTT.

J is TRBJ2-5 and V is TRBV5-4; TRBD1 agrees at 8 bases. The length of the CDR3 is 15 residues. Unmatched junction bases numbered 10, after V lost 9 bases and J lost 0 bases. CDR1 is SGHNT and CDR2 is YYREEE in the germline V gene (reference sequence). The CDR3 protein is CAIPTIQGDQETQYF. As DNA, the CDR3 is TGTGCCATCCCGACGATACAGGGGGACCAAGAGACCCAGTACTTC.

This clonotype was counted only a few times. V gene TRBV27 combines with J gene TRBJ1-2; D not certain. The germline CDR1 and CDR2 sequences are MNHEY and SMNVEV (reference sequence). V lost 6 bases to trimming and J lost 4 bases, with 15 bases between them. The CDR3 has 14 amino acids. CDR3: CASRRPGVGYGYTF. Written as DNA, the CDR3 is TGTGCCAGCAGACGCCCCGGGGTGGGCTATGGCTACACCTTC.

This clonotype has just a few counts. The chain recombines TRBV12-3 or TRBV12-4 with TRBJ2-1, with D perhaps TRBD2 (6 bases). V gave up 3 bases and J gave up 3 bases, with 9 bases separating them. This CDR3 comprises 14 residues. The CDR3 protein is CASSFGGFYNEQFF. For the CDR3, the DNA is TGTGCCAGCAGTTTCGGGGGTTTCTACAATGAGCAGTTCTTC.

The V gene is TRBV7-6, the J gene TRBJ2-7, with TRBD2 matching 7 bases. CDR3 length: 15 amino acids. Germline V lookup: CDR1 SGHVS, CDR2 FNYEAQ. The ends lost 5 bases at V and 3 bases at J; junction bases unmatched: 10. The DNA of the CDR3 is TGTGCCAGCAGCGCCACCCGGGACTACTTCTACGAGCAGTACTTC. It yields the protein CASSATRDYFYEQYF. The full variable domain, rest sourced from reference TRBV7-6 and TRBJ2-7, is GAGVSQSPRYKVTKRGQDVALRCDPISGHVSLYWYRQALGQGPEFLTYFNYEAQQDKSGLPNDRFSAERPEGSISTLTIQRTEQRDSAMYRCASSATRDYFYEQYFGPGTRLTVT.

Only a few counts were recorded for this clonotype. CDR3 in amino acids: CASSRLGGFQPQHF. CDR3 coding DNA: TGCGCCAGCAGCCGGTTAGGGGGATTTCAGCCCCAGCATTTT. The chain couples TRBV4-1 to TRBJ1-5, with D possibly TRBD1 on 6 matching bases. This CDR3 comprises 14 residues. Trimming left V 4 bases short and J 6 bases short, with 13 bases between. In germline, CDR1 is MGHRA, CDR2 YSYEKL.

This sequence joins TRBV7-2 and TRBJ2-5; possibly TRBD1 or TRBD2 for D (5 bases each). V dropped 3 bases and J dropped 5 bases, with 19 bases sitting between them. In germline, CDR1 is SGHTA, CDR2 FQGNSA. The CDR3 runs 16 residues. The chain's CDR3 is CASSFHPGRTGETQYF. CDR3 in DNA: TGTGCCAGCAGCTTCCACCCGGGACGTACGGGGGAGACCCAGTACTTC.

The rearrangement joins TRBV19 to TRBJ2-4; D possibly corresponds to TRBD1 (6 bases). CDR1 and CDR2 (germline): LNHDA, SQIVND (reference sequence). Trimming removed 9 bases at V and 3 bases at J, with 12 bases between. CDR3 size: 13 residues. The CDR3 protein is CASRGIGKNIQYF. The CDR3 bases are TGTGCCAGCAGGGGTATCGGCAAAAACATTCAGTACTTC.

The table lists this clonotype with many counts. The chain uses TRBV7-7 and TRBJ2-2, with D maybe TRBD1 (6 bases). CDR3 length: 14 amino acids. Germline-derived CDR1 and CDR2 are SSHAT and FNYEAQ (reference sequence). The V end was cut by 5 bases, the J end by 1 base, with 8 bases between. As DNA, the CDR3 is TGTGCCAGCAGCCCGGACAGGAACACCGGGGAGCTGTTTTTT. Translated: CASSPDRNTGELFF.

The gene calls are TRBV7-2 and TRBJ2-7; weak D call: TRBD2 (6 bases). Trimming took off 5 bases at V and 3 bases at J, with 17 bases between the two ends. Germline values: CDR1 SGHTA, CDR2 FQGNSA. CDR3 length: 15 amino acids. The CDR3 is CASSLRPTSSYEQYF. In nucleotides, the CDR3 is TGTGCCAGCAGCCTCCGCCCAACTAGCAGCTACGAGCAGTACTTC.

This chain connects TRBV4-3 to TRBJ2-1; possibly TRBD2 for D (5 bases). V gave up 3 bases and J gave up 0 bases, with 15 bases separating them. Germline V gene sequence: CDR1 LGHNA, CDR2 YSLEER. CDR3 length: 17 residues. CDR3 DNA: TGCGCCAGCAGCCATCCCCGGGCGGGTAGCTCCTACAATGAGCAGTTCTTC. It encodes CASSHPRAGSSYNEQFF.

This clonotype was found a few times. The chain carries TRBV7-2 and TRBJ2-7; TRBD2 aligns across 7 bases. Germline V gives CDR1 SGHTA, CDR2 FQGNSA. Trimming took 3 bases from V and 5 from J; bases not matched to a gene: 7. CDR3 length: 14 residues. The CDR3 bases are TGTGCCAGCAGCTTCCGGCGGGAGAGTCACGAGCAGTACTTC. Encoded protein: CASSFRRESHEQYF. Variable domain in full (rest from reference TRBV7-2 and TRBJ2-7): GAGVSQSPSNKVTEKGKDVELRCDPISGHTALYWYRQSLGQGLEFLIYFQGNSAPDKSGLPSDRFSAERTGGSVSTLTIQRTQQEDSAVYLCASSFRRESHEQYFGPGTRLTVT.

In this sample, this clonotype turned up many times. The V call is TRBV7-2, the J call TRBJ1-6; D is undetermined. The CDR3 loop spans 15 amino acids. The V end was cut by 2 bases, the J end by 17 bases, with 22 bases between. CDR1 is SGHTA, CDR2 FQGNSA, per germline. The CDR3 bases are TGTGCCAGCAGCTTAAACTCGGGCAGTCCAGACGGTATCCACTTT. Protein sequence: CASSLNSGSPDGIHF.

The chain links TRBV6-2 or TRBV6-3 to TRBJ2-3; 7 positions agree with TRBD2. V shed 7 bases, J shed 6 bases, and the junction held 7 bases outside the gene matches. The length of the CDR3 is 13 residues. The germline CDR1 and CDR2 sequences are MNHEY and SVGEGT. DNA for the CDR3: TGTGCCAGCACTGCGGGAGTGACTGATACGCAGTATTTT. Translation gives CASTAGVTDTQYF.

The genes are TRBV12-3 or TRBV12-4 and TRBJ1-5; D may be TRBD1 (5 bases). Deletions cut 3 bases from V and 7 bases from J, with 16 bases between. The length of the CDR3 is 15 residues. The CDR3 protein is CASSFGQGREQPQHF. For the CDR3, the DNA is TGTGCCAGCAGTTTCGGGCAGGGCAGGGAACAGCCCCAGCATTTT.

This clonotype came up a few times. V is TRBV7-8 and J is TRBJ2-1; D remains unclear. V gave up 7 bases and J gave up 1 base, with 11 bases separating them. This CDR3 region has 14 residues. The germline V gene encodes CDR1 SGHVS and CDR2 FQNEAQ. The CDR3 coding sequence is TGTGCCAGCAACACCCTAGGGTCCTACAATGAGCAGTTCTTC. Encoded protein: CASNTLGSYNEQFF.

The J gene is TRBJ2-6, the V gene TRBV10-3, with D uncertain. The CDR3 is 18 residues long. Germline V gene data show CDR1 as ENHRY and CDR2 as SYGVKD. Trimming shortened V by 2 bases and J by 0 bases, and 14 bases separated the two germline ends. CDR3 in DNA: TGTGCCATCAGTGAGACTACCGGACGGTTCTCTGGGGCCAACGTCCTGACTTTC. It is translated as CAISETTGRFSGANVLTF.

The count of this clonotype is one. This chain links TRBV6-1 with TRBJ2-5; D is possibly TRBD2 (6 bases). The CDR3 covers 12 residues. The germline V gene has CDR1 MNHNS and CDR2 SASEGT. V shed 8 bases and J shed 4 bases, with 11 bases lying between them. The DNA for the CDR3 is TGTGCCAGCGGAGAAGCGGGAGAGACCCAGTACTTC. Protein product: CASGEAGETQYF.